This TCR beta chain was profiled in a study of blood T cells in healthy people across ages. There are a few counts of this clonotype. A second PCR of about 7 to 11 cycles used a sample-barcoded 5' primer and a J-beta primer mix. TCRdb re-called the 5' RACE reads with MiXCR, one entry per CDR3 protein. The repertoire has 700,000 to 850,000 distinct CDR3 sequences, 53% of them found once; the top ten carry 41%. Trimming cost V 6 bases and J 13 bases; bases outside gene matches: 13. The CDR3 covers 13 residues. Germline V gene sequence: CDR1 DFQATT, CDR2 SNEGSKA (reference sequence). The specimen sequenced was blood. The chain uses TRBV20-1 and TRBJ2-4; 9 bases map to TRBD1. The TCR comes from an elderly man in good health. This CDR3 is CSAELDRGQEQYF. In DNA form, the CDR3 reads TGCAGTGCCGAACTGGACAGGGGCCAGGAGCAGTACTTC.